This TCR beta chain appears in the sequencing data of a study of tumor-infiltrating lymphocytes in localized non-small cell lung cancer. As for the study in general: Patients included smokers and never-smokers with various histologies, some sampled after neoadjuvant chemotherapy.

The table came from immunoSEQ multiplex PCR; TCRdb's copy has only in-frame clones and leaves some out. This sample has 10,000 to 15,000 clones, with 85% to 90% found just once. The CDR3 is 14 amino acids. Trimming took 3 bases from V and 1 from J, leaving 9 bases between them. Germline CDR1 is MDHEN and CDR2 is SYDVKM. Sequencing was carried out using lung tumor tissue. This chain links TRBV28 with TRBJ1-1; possibly TRBD1 for D (6 bases). The origin of this receptor is a human donor with non-small cell lung cancer. CDR3 sequence reads: CASSLLTGNTEAFF. The CDR3 DNA reads TGTGCCAGCAGTTTGTTGACAGGGAACACTGAAGCTTTCTTT. Full variable domain (remainder filled in from reference TRBV28 and TRBJ1-1): DVKVTQSSRYLVKRTGEKVFLECVQDMDHENMFWYRQDPGLGLRLIYFSYDVKMKEKGDIPEGYSVSREKKERFSLILESASTNQTSMYLCASSLLTGNTEAFFGQGTRLTVV.